These T cell receptor beta chains were read from a single sample in a study of T-cell reconstitution after alpha-beta-depleted transplantation in children. TCRdb re-called the PCR reads with MiXCR, one entry per CDR3 protein. The sample lists about 980,000 distinct CDR3 sequences, about 31% occurring once. The sample in question was PBMCs, mostly from graft donor cells, obtained 360 days after TCRalphabeta/CD19-depleted stem cell transplant. The receptors shown here come from a boy in the first two years of life who had a stem cell transplant for SCID, so the T cells may come from the graft donor. Each CDR3 is given with its conserved first and last residue. D genes are given only for firm matches. Size is omitted from some rows. Given values are once, few, many or a class for expanded clones.

d_call,clone_size,j_call,v_call,cdr3_aa,cdr3_nt
-,-,TRBJ2-3,TRBV7-2,CASSLPQGVVDTQYF,TGTGCCAGCAGCTTACCACAAGGAGTCGTGGATACGCAGTATTTT
-,-,TRBJ2-1,TRBV5-1,CASRGAGDEQFF,TGCGCCAGCAGGGGGGCAGGGGACGAGCAGTTCTTC
-,-,TRBJ2-6,TRBV19,CASKGQSLSGANVLTF,TGTGCCAGTAAAGGACAGTCCCTCTCTGGGGCCAACGTCCTGACTTTC
-,few,TRBJ2-3,TRBV6-8,CASNQRADLSTDTQYF,TGTGCCAGCAACCAGAGAGCGGACCTGAGCACAGATACGCAGTATTTT
-,-,TRBJ1-1,TRBV5-1,CASSSDSREYTEAFF,TGCGCCAGCAGTAGCGACAGCAGGGAGTACACTGAAGCTTTCTTT
-,-,TRBJ1-2,TRBV7-9,CASSLKGFGSYGYTF,TGTGCCAGCAGCTTAAAAGGTTTCGGGTCCTATGGCTACACCTTC
TRBD1,once,TRBJ2-7,TRBV5-8,CASTRRGTGVYEQYF,TGTGCCAGCACCAGAAGGGGGACAGGGGTGTACGAGCAGTACTTC
-,-,TRBJ1-6,TRBV20-1,CSAKTGQGGSPLHF,TGCAGTGCTAAAACCGGGCAGGGTGGATCACCCCTCCACTTT
TRBD1,many,TRBJ2-2,TRBV12-3/TRBV12-4,CASRLPGQGAGELFF,TGTGCCAGCAGACTCCCGGGACAGGGGGCCGGGGAGCTGTTTTTT
TRBD1,-,TRBJ2-1,TRBV7-9,CASSLGDRITYNEQFF,TGTGCCAGCAGCCTCGGGGACAGGATCACCTACAATGAGCAGTTCTTC
-,-,TRBJ2-5,TRBV6-1,CASSRGGLPETQYF,TGTGCCAGCAGCCGCGGGGGCCTCCCAGAGACCCAGTACTTC
-,-,TRBJ1-2,TRBV19,CASSIAGIIGYTF,TGTGCCAGTAGTATAGCGGGAATCATCGGCTACACCTTC
-,-,TRBJ2-1,TRBV28,CASSQNDVLF,TGTGCCAGCAGTCAAAACGACGTACTCTTC
TRBD2,few,TRBJ2-2,TRBV6-2/TRBV6-3,CASSYSAGLASRSTTGELFF,TGTGCCAGCAGTTACTCTGCGGGACTAGCCTCTCGATCTACCACCGGGGAGCTGTTTTTT
-,few,TRBJ1-2,TRBV28,CASSSTGTLGYTF,TGTGCCAGCAGCTCCACAGGGACGCTGGGCTACACCTTC
-,-,TRBJ2-1,TRBV5-1,CASSVRTDYNEQFF,TGCGCCAGCAGCGTCAGGACGGACTACAATGAGCAGTTCTTC
TRBD2,-,TRBJ2-1,TRBV5-1,CASSRPSGGPTRRSYNEQFF,TGCGCCAGCAGTCGCCCTAGCGGGGGCCCAACCCGTCGCTCCTACAATGAGCAGTTCTTC
-,-,TRBJ2-7,TRBV7-3,CASSLFVSYEQYF,TGTGCCAGCAGCTTATTTGTCTCCTACGAGCAGTACTTC
-,-,TRBJ2-5,TRBV12-3/TRBV12-4,CASSFRTPGRETQYF,TGTGCCAGCAGTTTTCGGACACCGGGACGGGAGACCCAGTACTTC
-,-,TRBJ2-5,TRBV20-1,CSAKGGPQETQYF,TGCAGTGCTAAGGGGGGGCCCCAAGAGACCCAGTACTTC
TRBD1,-,TRBJ2-2,TRBV4-3,CASSPSVPLKGATGELFF,TGCGCCAGCAGCCCGAGTGTCCCCCTCAAGGGGGCAACCGGGGAGCTGTTTTTT
-,-,TRBJ2-5,TRBV20-1,CSVPYGETQYF,TGCAGTGTTCCGTACGGAGAGACCCAGTACTTC
TRBD2,-,TRBJ2-7,TRBV10-3,CAIMSSSGAYEQYF,TGTGCCATCATGTCCTCTAGCGGGGCCTACGAGCAGTACTTC
-,-,TRBJ1-1,TRBV15,CATSRDLPGRKNTEAFF,TGTGCCACCAGCAGAGATCTTCCGGGACGGAAGAACACTGAAGCTTTCTTT
-,-,TRBJ2-6,TRBV12-3/TRBV12-4,CASTLSDSFGANVLTF,TGTGCCAGCACTCTCTCAGATAGTTTTGGGGCCAACGTCCTGACTTTC
-,-,TRBJ1-1,TRBV4-3,CASSESRPVNTEAFF,TGCGCCAGCAGCGAATCCCGCCCCGTTAACACTGAAGCTTTCTTT
-,-,TRBJ1-5,TRBV4-2,CASSQDSTFQGSVSNQPQHF,TGTGCCAGCAGCCAAGATTCAACCTTCCAGGGGTCGGTTAGCAATCAGCCCCAGCATTTT
TRBD1,-,TRBJ2-4,TRBV20-1,CSARPPGQGSIQYF,TGCAGTGCTAGACCTCCGGGACAGGGGAGCATTCAGTACTTC
-,few,TRBJ2-7,TRBV27,CASSPSRDEQYF,TGTGCCAGCAGTCCGTCCCGGGACGAGCAGTACTTC
-,once,TRBJ2-3,TRBV9,CASSETGTSTDTQYF,TGTGCCAGCAGCGAAACCGGGACTAGCACAGATACGCAGTATTTT
-,-,TRBJ2-1,TRBV7-3,CASSFGVQAEQFF,TGTGCCAGCAGCTTCGGGGTTCAGGCTGAGCAGTTCTTC
TRBD2,-,TRBJ2-7,TRBV20-1,CSARDLLAGWIYEQYF,TGCAGTGCTAGAGATCTGCTAGCGGGTTGGATCTACGAGCAGTACTTC
-,-,TRBJ1-1,TRBV7-2,CASSLGPSGVTEAFF,TGTGCCAGCAGCTTAGGACCGTCGGGGGTAACAGAAGCTTTCTTT
-,-,TRBJ1-6,TRBV7-8,CASSLFRAGRSYNSPLHF,TGTGCCAGCAGCTTATTCCGGGCCGGCCGCTCCTATAATTCACCCCTCCACTTT
-,-,TRBJ2-1,TRBV28,CASSFGPLEQFF,TGTGCCAGCAGTTTCGGACCACTTGAGCAGTTCTTC
-,few,TRBJ1-1,TRBV12-3/TRBV12-4,CASIYSRNTEAFF,TGTGCCAGCATATACTCAAGAAACACTGAAGCTTTCTTT
-,-,TRBJ2-3,TRBV5-6,CASTPGGAGPDTQYF,TGTGCCAGCACCCCTGGGGGCGCAGGGCCAGATACGCAGTATTTT
TRBD2,few,TRBJ2-3,TRBV12-3/TRBV12-4,CASSFRLATSTDTQYF,TGTGCCAGCAGTTTCCGACTAGCCACTAGCACAGATACGCAGTATTTT
TRBD1,few,TRBJ2-7,TRBV6-1,CASSETGNSYEQYF,TGTGCCAGCAGTGAGACAGGGAACTCCTACGAGCAGTACTTC
TRBD1,-,TRBJ2-1,TRBV6-2/TRBV6-3,CASSFLQGSYNEQFF,TGTGCCAGCAGTTTCCTACAGGGGTCCTACAATGAGCAGTTCTTC
-,-,TRBJ2-1,TRBV29-1,CSVARGIYNEQFF,TGCAGCGTCGCCAGAGGGATTTACAATGAGCAGTTCTTC
-,-,TRBJ1-2,TRBV20-1,CSASRVRNGYTF,TGCAGTGCTAGCAGAGTTAGGAATGGCTACACCTTC
-,many,TRBJ2-1,TRBV2,CASSEGAYNEQFF,TGTGCCAGCAGTGAAGGCGCCTACAATGAGCAGTTCTTC
TRBD2,-,TRBJ2-1,TRBV4-1,CASSQPGGVEYNEQFF,TGCGCCAGCAGCCAACCTGGGGGGGTGGAGTACAATGAGCAGTTCTTC
-,many,TRBJ2-3,TRBV7-2,CASSLVIGNPITDTQYF,TGTGCCAGCAGCTTAGTTATAGGGAACCCCATCACAGATACGCAGTATTTT
TRBD1,few,TRBJ1-1,TRBV5-1,CASSIRQGGTEAFF,TGCGCCAGCAGCATTCGACAGGGTGGCACTGAAGCTTTCTTT
-,few,TRBJ1-5,TRBV27,CASSPIEGGTQHF,TGTGCCAGCAGTCCCATCGAGGGAGGGACCCAGCATTTT
-,-,TRBJ2-1,TRBV6-2/TRBV6-3,CASSYSAVVNEQFF,TGTGCCAGCAGTTATTCAGCCGTGGTCAATGAGCAGTTCTTC
-,-,TRBJ2-1,TRBV12-3/TRBV12-4,CASKGLLIYNEQFF,TGTGCCAGTAAGGGACTTCTTATTTATAATGAGCAGTTCTTC
-,few,TRBJ2-1,TRBV7-9,CASSLRTQGFSYNEQFF,TGTGCCAGCAGCTTACGGACACAGGGCTTCTCCTACAATGAGCAGTTCTTC
-,many,TRBJ1-1,TRBV27,CASRRTGTQVEAFF,TGTGCCAGCAGACGTACCGGGACGCAGGTCGAAGCTTTCTTT
-,few,TRBJ2-3,TRBV12-3/TRBV12-4,CASSSTGTSTQYF,TGTGCCAGCAGTTCCACCGGGACGAGCACGCAGTATTTT
-,-,TRBJ1-1,TRBV5-8,CASSLVSDF,TGTGCCAGCAGCTTGGTTTCAGACTTT
-,few,TRBJ2-7,TRBV15,CATSRDRVSLLEHEQYF,TGTGCCACCAGCAGAGATCGGGTCTCTCTCCTGGAGCACGAGCAGTACTTC